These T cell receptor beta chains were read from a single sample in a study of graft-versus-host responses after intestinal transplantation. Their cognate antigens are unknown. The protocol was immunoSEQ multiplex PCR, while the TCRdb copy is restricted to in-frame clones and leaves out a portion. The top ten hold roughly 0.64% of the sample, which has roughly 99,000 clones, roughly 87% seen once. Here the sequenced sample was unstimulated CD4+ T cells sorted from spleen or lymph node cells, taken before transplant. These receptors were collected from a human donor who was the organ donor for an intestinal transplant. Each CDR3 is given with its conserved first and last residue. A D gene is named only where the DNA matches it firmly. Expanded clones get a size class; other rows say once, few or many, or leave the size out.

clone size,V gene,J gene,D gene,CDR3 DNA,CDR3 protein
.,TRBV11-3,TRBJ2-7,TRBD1,TGTGCCAGCAGCTTAGTCGGGACAGCCCCTGGGGACGAGCAGTACTTC,CASSLVGTAPGDEQYF
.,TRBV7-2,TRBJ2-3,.,TGTGCCAGCAGCTTAGCAGTAACAGATACGCAGTATTTT,CASSLAVTDTQYF
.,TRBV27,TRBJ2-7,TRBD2,TGTGCCAGCAAACCGGGGGGGACGTACTATACCTACGAGCAGTACTTC,CASKPGGTYYTYEQYF
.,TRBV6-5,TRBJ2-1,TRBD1,TGTGCCAGCAGGAGGGACAGGGGACACAATGAGCAGTTCTTC,CASRRDRGHNEQFF
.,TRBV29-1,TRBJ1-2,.,TGCAGCGTTGCTTTTCGACAGCAGTTAAACTATGGCTACACCTTC,CSVAFRQQLNYGYTF
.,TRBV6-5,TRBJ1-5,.,TGTGCCAGCAGTTACTTAGGGATCAATCAGCCCCAGCATTTT,CASSYLGINQPQHF
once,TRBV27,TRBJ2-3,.,TGTGCCAGCAGTTTATCTCTAGGAGATACGCAGTATTTT,CASSLSLGDTQYF
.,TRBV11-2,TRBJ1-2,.,TGTGCCAGCAGCTTAAATGACTATGGCTACACCTTC,CASSLNDYGYTF
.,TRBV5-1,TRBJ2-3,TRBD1,TGCGCCAGCAGCGTGAGGACAGGGGGCACAGATACGCAGTATTTT,CASSVRTGGTDTQYF
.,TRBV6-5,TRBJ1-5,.,TGTGCCAGCAGTGAAGTTTTCTCTGGTCAGCCCCAGCATTTT,CASSEVFSGQPQHF
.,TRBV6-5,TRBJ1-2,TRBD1,TGTGCCAGCAGCCCTCGACAGGGAAGCTATGGCTACACCTTC,CASSPRQGSYGYTF
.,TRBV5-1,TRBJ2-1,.,TGCGCCAGCAGCTTGTGGGGGGCTCAGGGTGATGAGCAGTTCTTC,CASSLWGAQGDEQFF
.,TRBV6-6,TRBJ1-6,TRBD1,TGTGCCAGCAGTCCTCGGGACAGTAATTCACCCCTCCACTTT,CASSPRDSNSPLHF
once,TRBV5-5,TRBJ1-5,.,TGTGCCAGCAGCTTTCGGGGGAGCAATCAGCCCCAGCATTTT,CASSFRGSNQPQHF
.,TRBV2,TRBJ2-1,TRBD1,TGTGCCAGCAGCGACCGGACAGGGGGAGGCAATGAGCAGTTCTTC,CASSDRTGGGNEQFF
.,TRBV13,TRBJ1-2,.,TGTGCCAGCAGCTCCACGTCGCGGGTCTATGGCTACACCTTC,CASSSTSRVYGYTF
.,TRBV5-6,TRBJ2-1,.,TGTGCCAGCACCAACTACAATGAGCAGTTCTTC,CASTNYNEQFF
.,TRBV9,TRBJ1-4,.,TGTGCCAGCAGCGTAGGGCCTAGCTCGGGGGAAAAACTGTTTTTT,CASSVGPSSGEKLFF
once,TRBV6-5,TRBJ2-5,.,TGTGCCAGCAGTAACGGGGAGACCCAGTACTTC,CASSNGETQYF
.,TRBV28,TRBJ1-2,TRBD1,TGTGCTGCACAGGGGAACTATGGCTACACCTTC,CAAQGNYGYTF
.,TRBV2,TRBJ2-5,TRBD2,TGTGCCTGGGGGGATAGCGGGAGAAGTGGTGAGACCCAGTACTTC,CAWGDSGRSGETQYF
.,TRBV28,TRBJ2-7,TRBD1,TGTGCCAGCTATACAGGGGTAAGGAGCGAGCAGTACTTC,CASYTGVRSEQYF